A single sample gave rise to the 22 T cell receptor beta chains below, sequenced in a study of OX40 agonist ivuxolimab in advanced cancers. The data were produced by immunoSEQ multiplex PCR, yet TCRdb's version contains in-frame clones alone and is incomplete. The data show some 85,000 clones, more than 75% seen once. Material: CD4+ or CD8+ T cells sorted from blood, obtained in a trial of the OX40 agonist ivuxolimab. The origin of the receptors is an adult with an advanced solid tumor such as melanoma, head and neck, liver or kidney cancer.

In DNA, the CDR3 is TGTGCCAGCAGCTCGGGACTAGCGGGAGGGCGAGAGACCCAGTACTTC. It yields the protein CASSSGLAGGRETQYF. The V call is TRBV7-2, the J call TRBJ2-5, with 16 bases aligning to TRBD2. CDR1 and CDR2 from the germline V gene are SGHTA and FQGNSA. J lost 4 bases, V lost 4 bases, and 3 bases had no gene match. The CDR3 is made up of 16 amino acids. Full variable domain (remainder filled in from reference TRBV7-2 and TRBJ2-5): GAGVSQSPSNKVTEKGKDVELRCDPISGHTALYWYRQSLGQGLEFLIYFQGNSAPDKSGLPSDRFSAERTGGSVSTLTIQRTQQEDSAVYLCASSSGLAGGRETQYFGPGTRLLVL.

The genes are TRBV7-2 and TRBJ2-7; D is possibly TRBD1 or TRBD2 (5 bases each). CDR3 size: 15 residues. The germline V and J ends were trimmed by 0 bases and 5 bases, with 14 bases remaining between them. CDR1 and CDR2 (germline): SGHTA, FQGNSA. The CDR3 DNA follows: TGTGCCAGCAGCTTAGCGCGAGGGGCGCTTAACGAGCAGTACTTC. It specifies CASSLARGALNEQYF.

The CDR3: CSVGNYGYTF. For the CDR3, the DNA is TGCAGCGTTGGAAACTATGGCTACACCTTC. The genes are TRBV29-1 and TRBJ1-2; D is uncertain. This CDR3 has 10 amino acids. V was shortened by 4 bases and J by 2 bases, with 2 bases between the two germline ends. Per the germline V gene, CDR1 is SQVTM and CDR2 is ANQGSEA.

The chain links TRBV19 to TRBJ1-1; D gene uncertain. Germline V gene sequence: CDR1 LNHDA, CDR2 SQIVND (reference sequence). Trimming removed 3 bases at V and 1 base at J, with 9 bases between. The CDR3 consists of 14 residues. The CDR3 sequence is CASSMYGRNTEAFF. The CDR3 bases are TGTGCCAGTAGTATGTACGGCAGGAACACTGAAGCTTTCTTT.

CDR3 protein: CASSQDRRLAGAGDTQYF. The CDR3, as DNA: TGCGCCAGCAGCCAAGATCGAAGATTAGCGGGAGCGGGAGATACGCAGTATTTT. The genes are TRBV4-1 and TRBJ2-3; 9 nucleotides line up with TRBD2. The trim removed 0 bases at V and 5 bases at J, leaving 12 bases unmatched. The CDR3 covers 18 residues. CDR1 is MGHRA, CDR2 YSYEKL, per germline.

The V call is TRBV5-8, the J call TRBJ2-1; TRBD2 aligns across 9 bases. There are 15 residues in the CDR3. V was clipped by 0 bases and J by 5 bases; unmatched bases: 3. Germline V gives CDR1 SGHTS, CDR2 YDEGEE. The DNA for the CDR3 is TGTGCCAGCAGCTTGGGCGGGAGGGCAAACAATGAGCAGTTCTTC. It translates to CASSLGGRANNEQFF.

V is TRBV18 and J is TRBJ2-2; TRBD2 might be the D (6 bases). V was pared by 6 bases and J by 1 base, with 12 bases between. There are 15 residues in the CDR3. Germline CDR1 reads KGHSH; CDR2 reads LQKENI. CDR3 loop: CASSLGGWNTGELFF. The CDR3, as DNA: TGTGCCAGCTCCCTCGGGGGTTGGAACACCGGGGAGCTGTTTTTT. Based on the CDR3 plus reference TRBV18 and TRBJ2-2, the full variable domain is NAGVMQNPRHLVRRRGQEARLRCSPMKGHSHVYWYRQLPEEGLKFMVYLQKENIIDESGMPKERFSAEFPKEGPSILRIQQVVRGDSAAYFCASSLGGWNTGELFFGEGSRLTVL.

This sequence joins TRBV19 and TRBJ2-1; tentative D call: TRBD1 (6 bases). The germline V gene encodes CDR1 LNHDA and CDR2 SQIVND (reference sequence). Trimming shortened V by 1 base and J by 11 bases, and 15 bases separated the two germline ends. The CDR3 spans 14 residues. The CDR3 DNA sequence: TGTGCCAGTAGTATAGTCTTTGGTACAGGGAAGCAGTTCTTC. Amino acids: CASSIVFGTGKQFF.

The J gene is TRBJ2-2, the V gene TRBV19; 7 nucleotides match TRBD1. The germline gives CDR1 LNHDA, CDR2 SQIVND (reference sequence). The CDR3 is made up of 16 amino acids. With 6 bases clipped from V and 7 bases from J, the junction kept 14 bases outside the gene matches. CDR3 nucleotide sequence: TGTGCCAGTAGCCCCTCGACAGGGTATCATGGCGGGGAGCTGTTTTTT. Translating gives CASSPSTGYHGGELFF.

The genes are TRBV19 and TRBJ2-1, with D possibly matching TRBD2 (6 bases). This CDR3 is 15 amino acids long. The V gene lost 6 bases and the J gene lost 7 bases, with 19 bases spanning the gap. Looked up from germline, CDR1 is LNHDA and CDR2 is SQIVND (reference sequence). CDR3 DNA sequence: TGTGCCAGTAGCCACTTTCGGGAGACGCGGAATGAGCAGTTCTTC. Its translation is CASSHFRETRNEQFF.

This chain uses TRBV18 with TRBJ1-2, with 10 bases identical to TRBD1. Trimming took 8 bases from V and 3 from J; bases not matched to a gene: 6. This CDR3 spans 14 amino acids. The germline V gene encodes CDR1 KGHSH and CDR2 LQKENI. The DNA of the CDR3 is TGTGCCAGCACAGACAGGGGGCAAGACTATGGCTACACCTTC. It yields the protein CASTDRGQDYGYTF.

Points on this clone: The sample has other DNA sequences that encode this CDR3 too. The chain recombines TRBV6-5 with TRBJ2-1; TRBD2 might be the D (5 bases). Germline CDR1 reads MNHEY; CDR2 reads SVGAGI. This CDR3 has 14 amino acids. V lost 0 bases and J lost 4, with 7 bases in between. The chain's CDR3 is CASSYSTGYNEQFF. The CDR3 bases are TGTGCCAGCAGTTACTCGACGGGGTACAATGAGCAGTTCTTC.

V gene TRBV7-2 combines with J gene TRBJ2-1, with no clear D. CDR1 and CDR2 from the germline V gene are SGHTA and FQGNSA. With 5 bases removed from V and 9 bases from J, the gap between germline ends came to 11 bases. The CDR3 totals 12 residues. The chain's CDR3 is CASSPAESEQFF. The CDR3 DNA reads as TGTGCCAGCAGCCCTGCCGAGAGTGAGCAGTTCTTC.

The chain is built from TRBV27 and TRBJ2-1, with 8 bases lining up with TRBD2. The V segment lost 5 bases and the J segment 7 bases; nucleotides outside the gene matches: 13. CDR1 is MNHEY and CDR2 is SMNVEV in the germline V gene (reference sequence). This CDR3 comprises 16 residues. The DNA of the CDR3 is TGTGCCAGCAGTACCCTAGGAGCGGGAGTTTCTAATGAGCAGTTCTTC. This gives the protein CASSTLGAGVSNEQFF.

V gene TRBV7-9 combines with J gene TRBJ2-7; TRBD2 is a possible D gene (5 bases). V lost 4 bases and J 12 bases, leaving 16 bases between the germline ends. The germline V gene has CDR1 SEHNR and CDR2 FQNEAQ (reference sequence). The CDR3 totals 12 residues. CDR3 sequence reads: CASSSGPDSRYF. CDR3 sequence (DNA): TGTGCCAGCAGCTCCGGACCGGACTCGCGGTACTTC.

This clone was detected once. The V gene is TRBV27, the J gene TRBJ1-5; D call uncertain. With 8 bases removed from V and 5 bases from J, the gap between germline ends came to 10 bases. Germline V gives CDR1 MNHEY, CDR2 SMNVEV (reference sequence). This CDR3 is 12 amino acids long. Here the CDR3 DNA reads TGTGCCAGCGGATTTGTCCATCAGCCCCAGCATTTT. Translation gives CASGFVHQPQHF.

The DNA for the CDR3 is TGTGCCAGCAGGCGTACACAGGGGCAGAACACTGAAGCTTTCTTT. This gives the protein CASRRTQGQNTEAFF. The chain employs TRBV6-5 and TRBJ1-1; TRBD1 matches 7 bases. The V segment lost 6 bases and the J segment 1 base; nucleotides outside the gene matches: 8. The CDR3 length is 15 residues. The V gene's germline CDR1 is MNHEY and CDR2 SVGAGI.

The CDR3 loop is CASSQRTTGLSYEQYF. The DNA for the CDR3 is TGCGCCAGCAGCCAAAGGACTACGGGCCTCTCCTACGAGCAGTACTTC. The gene calls are TRBV4-3 and TRBJ2-7, with D maybe TRBD2 (6 bases). Trimming removed 2 bases from V and 0 bases from J, with 14 bases in between. CDR3 length: 16 amino acids. CDR1 and CDR2 (germline): LGHNA, YSLEER.

The rearrangement uses TRBV11-2 and TRBJ1-2; no firm D call. The CDR3 consists of 15 residues. In germline, CDR1 is SGHAT, CDR2 FQNNGV. Trimming removed 7 bases at V and 0 bases at J, with 15 bases between. DNA for the CDR3: TGTGCCAGCACCCCGTCGGAGGGAGCTAACTATGGCTACACCTTC. Its translation is CASTPSEGANYGYTF.

V is TRBV6-6 and J is TRBJ2-7; the D is unclear. The CDR3 is 14 amino acids. Germline assignment: CDR1 MNHNY and CDR2 SVGAGI (reference sequence). Between the trimmed V and J ends, which lost 8 bases and 4 bases, there was a span of 18 bases. CDR3 bases: TGTGCCAGCTCCCGAAACGACCCCGGGTACGAGCAGTACTTC. This codes for CASSRNDPGYEQYF.

The chain links TRBV10-2 to TRBJ2-1, with D possibly TRBD2 on 6 matching bases. Germline loops: CDR1 WSHSY, CDR2 SAAADI. CDR3 size: 12 residues. Deletions cut 7 bases from V and 9 bases from J, with 13 bases between. CDR3 nucleotides: TGCGCCAGCACGGTCGGGGGTGGTGAGCAGTTCTTC. Translated: CASTVGGGEQFF.

The CDR3 loop reads CASSAQDAEAFF. In DNA, the CDR3 is TGTGCCAGCAGCGCCCAAGATGCTGAAGCTTTCTTT. The chain is built from TRBV7-8 and TRBJ1-1; D remains unclear. CDR1 SGHVS and CDR2 FQNEAQ come from the germline V gene. Trimming shortened V by 5 bases and J by 6 bases, and 10 bases separated the two germline ends. This CDR3 has 12 residues.